This T cell receptor beta chain was documented in a study of blood T cell repertoires in COVID-19. Turning to the study itself: Italy, Spain and the United States were the sources of the convalescent and acute COVID-19 samples. PBMCs, B-cell-depleted T cells, or T cells provided the cDNA or gDNA that made up the material.

Original analysis: Amplified reference gene primers provided the basis for estimating nucleated cell counts. The repertoire was sequenced with immunoSEQ multiplex PCR; TCRdb's copy has only in-frame clones and lacks some. V, J and clone size derive from that table, while D and trimming were established from the DNA sequence. The table lists around 170,000 clones, roughly 80% of them singletons, with roughly 6.1% in the top ten. Germline assignment: CDR1 LNHDA and CDR2 SQIVND (reference sequence). The ends were cut back, 0 bases at V and 9 bases at J, with 18 bases in the middle. The CDR3 has 16 residues.

The chain combines TRBV19 with TRBJ1-5; tentatively, D is TRBD1 (5 bases). The sequenced sample consisted of peripheral blood. The receptor's source is a middle-aged woman with acute or convalescent COVID-19. As DNA, the CDR3 is TGTGCCAGTAGTATAGATCAGGGTTGGGCTGGGTGGCCCCAGCATTTT. Translating gives CASSIDQGWAGWPQHF. Together with reference TRBV19 and TRBJ1-5, the CDR3 gives the full variable domain: DGGITQSPKYLFRKEGQNVTLSCEQNLNHDAMYWYRQDPGQGLRLIYYSQIVNDFQKGDIAEGYSVSREKKESFPLTVTSAQKNPTAFYLCASSIDQGWAGWPQHFGDGTRLSIL.